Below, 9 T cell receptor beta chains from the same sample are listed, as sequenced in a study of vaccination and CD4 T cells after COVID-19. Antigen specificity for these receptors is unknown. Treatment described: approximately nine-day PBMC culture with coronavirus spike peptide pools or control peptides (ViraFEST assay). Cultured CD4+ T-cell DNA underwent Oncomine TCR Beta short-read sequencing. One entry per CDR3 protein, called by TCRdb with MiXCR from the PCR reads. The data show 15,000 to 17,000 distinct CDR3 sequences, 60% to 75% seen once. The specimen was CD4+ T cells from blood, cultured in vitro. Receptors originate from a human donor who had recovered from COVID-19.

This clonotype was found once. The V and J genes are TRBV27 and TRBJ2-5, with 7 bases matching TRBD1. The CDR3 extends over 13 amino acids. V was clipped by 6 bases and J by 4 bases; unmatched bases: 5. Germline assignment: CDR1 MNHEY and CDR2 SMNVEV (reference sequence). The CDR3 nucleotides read TGTGCCAGCAGGCCGACAGGGATAGAGACCCAGTACTTC. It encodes CASRPTGIETQYF.

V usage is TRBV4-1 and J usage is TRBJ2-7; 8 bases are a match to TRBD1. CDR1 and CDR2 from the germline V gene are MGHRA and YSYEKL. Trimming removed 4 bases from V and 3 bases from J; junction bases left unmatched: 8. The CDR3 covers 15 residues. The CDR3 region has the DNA TGCGCCAGCAGCCCAACGGACAGGGAGAACTACGAGCAGTACTTC. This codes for CASSPTDRENYEQYF.

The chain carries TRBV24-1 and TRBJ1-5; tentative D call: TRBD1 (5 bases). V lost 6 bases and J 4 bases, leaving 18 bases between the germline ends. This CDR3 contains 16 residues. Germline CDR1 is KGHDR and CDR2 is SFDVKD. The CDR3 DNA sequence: TGTGCCACCAGTAAAAAGGGGTCACCCACAAATCAGCCCCAGCATTTT. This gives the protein CATSKKGSPTNQPQHF.

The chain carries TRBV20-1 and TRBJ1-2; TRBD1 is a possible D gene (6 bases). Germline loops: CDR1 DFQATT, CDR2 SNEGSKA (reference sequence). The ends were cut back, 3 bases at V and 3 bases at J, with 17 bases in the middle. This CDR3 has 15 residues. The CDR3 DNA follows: TGCAGTGCTAGTCCCATCAAACAGGGACACTATGGCTACACCTTC. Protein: CSASPIKQGHYGYTF.

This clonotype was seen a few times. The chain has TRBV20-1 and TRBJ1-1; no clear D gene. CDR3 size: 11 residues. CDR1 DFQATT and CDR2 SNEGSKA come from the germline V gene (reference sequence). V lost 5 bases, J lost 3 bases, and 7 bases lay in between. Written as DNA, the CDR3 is TGCAGTGCTTCGAGGGACACTGAAGCTTTCTTT. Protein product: CSASRDTEAFF.

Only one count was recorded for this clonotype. In nucleotides, the CDR3 is TGCGCCAGCAGTAGGTTGGCGGGATCGAACACCGGGGAGCTGTTTTTT. It yields the protein CASSRLAGSNTGELFF. This rearrangement joins TRBV10-1 to TRBJ2-2, with D possibly matching TRBD2 (6 bases). The CDR3 contains 16 residues. V lost 5 bases and J 0 bases, leaving 13 bases between the germline ends. CDR1 is WNHNN, CDR2 SYGVQD, per germline (reference sequence).

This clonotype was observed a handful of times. The CDR3 sequence is CSARGPKEGRNQPQHF. Here the CDR3 DNA reads TGCAGTGCCAGGGGTCCCAAGGAGGGCCGCAATCAGCCCCAGCATTTT. The chain recombines TRBV20-1 with TRBJ1-5, with D possibly being TRBD1 (6 bases). Trimming stripped 6 bases from V and 2 bases from J, with 20 bases between. Germline V gene lookup returns CDR1 DFQATT and CDR2 SNEGSKA (reference sequence). CDR3 length: 16 amino acids.

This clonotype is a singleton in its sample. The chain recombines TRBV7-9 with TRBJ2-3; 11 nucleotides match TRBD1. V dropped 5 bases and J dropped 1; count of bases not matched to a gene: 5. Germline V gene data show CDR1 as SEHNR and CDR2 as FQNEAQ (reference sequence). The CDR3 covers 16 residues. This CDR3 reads CASSLGQGAGTDTQYF. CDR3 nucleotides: TGTGCCAGCAGCCTAGGACAGGGGGCCGGCACAGATACGCAGTATTTT. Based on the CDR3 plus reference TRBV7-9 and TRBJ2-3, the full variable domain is DTGVSQNPRHKITKRGQNVTFRCDPISEHNRLYWYRQTLGQGPEFLTYFQNEAQLEKSRLLSDRFSAERPKGSFSTLEIQRTEQGDSAMYLCASSLGQGAGTDTQYFGPGTRLTVL.

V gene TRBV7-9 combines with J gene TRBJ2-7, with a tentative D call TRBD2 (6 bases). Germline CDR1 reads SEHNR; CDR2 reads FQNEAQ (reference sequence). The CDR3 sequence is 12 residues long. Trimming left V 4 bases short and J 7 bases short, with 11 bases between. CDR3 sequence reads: CASSSHREEQYF. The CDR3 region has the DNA TGTGCCAGCAGCTCCCACCGGGAGGAGCAGTACTTC.